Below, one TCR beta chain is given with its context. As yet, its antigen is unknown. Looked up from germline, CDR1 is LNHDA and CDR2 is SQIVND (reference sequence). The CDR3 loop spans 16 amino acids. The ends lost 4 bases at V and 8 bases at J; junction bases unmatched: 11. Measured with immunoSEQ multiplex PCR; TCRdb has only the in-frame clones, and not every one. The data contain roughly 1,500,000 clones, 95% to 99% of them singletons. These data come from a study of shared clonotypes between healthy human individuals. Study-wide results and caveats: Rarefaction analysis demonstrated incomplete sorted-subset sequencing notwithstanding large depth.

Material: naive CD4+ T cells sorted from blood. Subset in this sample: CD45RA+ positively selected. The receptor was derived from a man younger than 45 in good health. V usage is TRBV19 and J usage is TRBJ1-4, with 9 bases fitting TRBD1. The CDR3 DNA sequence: TGTGCCAGTAGTAGCCGAACAGGGGGCCCTGGAGAAAAACTGTTTTTT. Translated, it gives CASSSRTGGPGEKLFF.